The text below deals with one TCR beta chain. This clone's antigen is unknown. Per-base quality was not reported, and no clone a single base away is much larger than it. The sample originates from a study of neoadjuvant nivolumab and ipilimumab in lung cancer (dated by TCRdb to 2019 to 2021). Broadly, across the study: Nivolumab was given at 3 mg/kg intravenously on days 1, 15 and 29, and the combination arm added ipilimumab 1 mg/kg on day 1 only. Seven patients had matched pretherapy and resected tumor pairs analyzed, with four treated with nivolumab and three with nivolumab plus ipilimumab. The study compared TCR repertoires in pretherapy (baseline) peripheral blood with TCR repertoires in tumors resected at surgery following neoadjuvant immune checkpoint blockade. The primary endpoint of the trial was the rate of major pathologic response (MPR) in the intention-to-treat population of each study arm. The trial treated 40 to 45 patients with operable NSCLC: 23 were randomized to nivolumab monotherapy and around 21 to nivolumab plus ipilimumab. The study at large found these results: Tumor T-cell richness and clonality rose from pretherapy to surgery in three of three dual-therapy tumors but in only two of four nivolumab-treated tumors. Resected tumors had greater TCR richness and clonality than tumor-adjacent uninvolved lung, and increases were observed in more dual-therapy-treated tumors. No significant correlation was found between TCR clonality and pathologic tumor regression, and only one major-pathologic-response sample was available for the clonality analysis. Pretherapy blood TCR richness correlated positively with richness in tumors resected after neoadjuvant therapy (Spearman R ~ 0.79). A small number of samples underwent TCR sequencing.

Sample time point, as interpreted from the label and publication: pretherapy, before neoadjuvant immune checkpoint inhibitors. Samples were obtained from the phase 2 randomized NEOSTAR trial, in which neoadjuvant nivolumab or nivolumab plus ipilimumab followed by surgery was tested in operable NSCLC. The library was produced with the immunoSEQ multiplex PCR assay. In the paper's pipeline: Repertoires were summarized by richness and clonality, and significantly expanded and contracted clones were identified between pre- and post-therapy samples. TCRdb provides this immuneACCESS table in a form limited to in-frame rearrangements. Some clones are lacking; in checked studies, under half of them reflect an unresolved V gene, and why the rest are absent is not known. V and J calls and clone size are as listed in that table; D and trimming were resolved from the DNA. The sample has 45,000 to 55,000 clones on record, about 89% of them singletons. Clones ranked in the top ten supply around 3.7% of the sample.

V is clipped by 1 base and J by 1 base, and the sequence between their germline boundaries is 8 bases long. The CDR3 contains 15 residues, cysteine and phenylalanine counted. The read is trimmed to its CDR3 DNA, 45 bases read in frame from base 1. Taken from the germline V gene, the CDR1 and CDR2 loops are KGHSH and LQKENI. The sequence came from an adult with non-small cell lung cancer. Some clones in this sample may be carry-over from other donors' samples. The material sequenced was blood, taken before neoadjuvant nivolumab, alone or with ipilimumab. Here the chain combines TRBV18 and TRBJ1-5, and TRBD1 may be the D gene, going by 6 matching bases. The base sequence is TGTGCCAGCTCACCACTACAGGGAAGCAATCAGCCCCAGCATTTT. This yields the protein CASSPLQGSNQPQHF.